The rows below give T cell receptor beta chains drawn from one sample of a study of blood T cell repertoires in COVID-19. Sequenced by immunoSEQ multiplex PCR; TCRdb stores in-frame clones only, minus some. The sample comprises tens of thousands of clones, roughly four fifths of which are singletons, and 28% rests with the top ten. Input material: peripheral blood. All receptors come from a man aged 65 to 85 with acute or convalescent COVID-19. CDR3s include the opening cysteine and the closing phenylalanine or tryptophan. The D gene is left open where the match is weak. Rows give clone size only sometimes, using once, few, many, or a class for an expanded clone.

d_call,v_call,clone_size,j_call,cdr3_aa,cdr3_nt
NA,TRBV18,NA,TRBJ1-2,CASSPPSRSNYGYTF,TGTGCCAGCTCACCACCGAGCAGGTCTAACTATGGCTACACCTTC
NA,TRBV21-1,NA,TRBJ2-3,CASKLYPPGLPSDTQYF,TGTGCCAGCAAGTTATATCCTCCGGGACTACCATCAGATACGCAGTATTTT
TRBD1,TRBV11-2,NA,TRBJ1-5,CASSMGQGSHQPQHF,TGTGCCAGCAGCATGGGACAGGGGTCCCATCAGCCCCAGCATTTT
NA,TRBV18,NA,TRBJ2-7,CASSPSATASSYEQYF,TGTGCCAGCTCTCCGTCAGCGACAGCGAGCTCCTACGAGCAGTACTTC
NA,TRBV9,NA,TRBJ1-1,CASSGGGWTATEAFF,TGTGCCAGCAGCGGGGGGGGCTGGACAGCCACTGAAGCTTTCTTT
NA,TRBV6-5,NA,TRBJ1-1,CASRKTQGSEAFF,TGTGCCAGCAGGAAAACCCAGGGTTCCGAAGCTTTCTTT
TRBD2,TRBV6-2/TRBV6-3,few,TRBJ2-1,CASSYSRASGSYEQFF,TGTGCCAGCAGTTACTCTAGGGCTAGCGGGAGCTATGAGCAGTTCTTC
NA,TRBV5-1,once,TRBJ1-6,CASSLTGLNSPLHF,TGCGCCAGCAGCTTGACAGGGTTGAATTCACCCCTCCACTTT
TRBD1,TRBV30,NA,TRBJ2-3,CAWDGTGTDTQYF,TGTGCCTGGGACGGGACAGGGACAGATACGCAGTATTTT
NA,TRBV12-3/TRBV12-4,NA,TRBJ2-7,CASSFIDYEQYF,TGTGCCAGCAGTTTTATAGATTACGAGCAGTACTTC
TRBD1,TRBV5-1,NA,TRBJ2-2,CASSLVQGANGELFF,TGCGCCAGCAGCTTGGTACAGGGGGCTAACGGGGAGCTGTTTTTT
NA,TRBV14,NA,TRBJ1-1,CASSQGKARGTEAFF,TGTGCCAGCAGCCAGGGAAAGGCCCGGGGCACTGAAGCTTTCTTT
NA,TRBV19,once,TRBJ1-5,CASSIAGGPLSNQPQHF,TGTGCCAGTAGTATAGCTGGGGGCCCCCTAAGCAATCAGCCCCAGCATTTT
TRBD2,TRBV7-3,NA,TRBJ2-5,CASSSGTSGAQETQYF,TGTGCCAGCAGCTCCGGGACTAGCGGGGCTCAAGAGACCCAGTACTTC
TRBD1,TRBV5-6,NA,TRBJ1-3,CASSLPGQGSGNTIYF,TGTGCCAGCAGCTTACCGGGACAGGGCTCTGGAAACACCATATATTTT
TRBD2,TRBV19,NA,TRBJ2-2,CASIPGLAGSNTGELFF,TGTGCCAGTATACCCGGACTAGCGGGGTCGAACACCGGGGAGCTGTTTTTT
NA,TRBV7-2,NA,TRBJ2-3,CASSGSGAGDTQYF,TGTGCCAGCAGCGGGTCGGGAGCGGGAGATACGCAGTATTTT
NA,TRBV9,NA,TRBJ2-1,CASSPPQGGGGYNEQFF,TGTGCCAGCAGCCCACCCCAGGGAGGGGGAGGCTACAATGAGCAGTTCTTC
NA,TRBV5-4,few,TRBJ1-1,CASSLGGGTEAFF,TGTGCCAGCAGCTTGGGCGGGGGCACTGAAGCTTTCTTT
NA,TRBV16,few,TRBJ1-3,CASSRWGGAEGPGNTIYF,TGTGCCAGCAGCCGATGGGGAGGGGCCGAAGGCCCTGGAAACACCATATATTTT
NA,TRBV5-1,few,TRBJ1-1,CASSLRGNLGTEAFF,TGCGCCAGCAGCTTAAGAGGGAATTTAGGGACTGAAGCTTTCTTT
TRBD2,TRBV28,NA,TRBJ2-5,CASSSTSGAQETQYF,TGTGCCAGCAGCTCGACTAGCGGGGCCCAAGAGACCCAGTACTTC
TRBD2,TRBV7-9,NA,TRBJ2-3,CASSLGSGRIADTQYF,TGTGCCAGCAGCTTAGGTAGCGGGAGGATCGCAGATACGCAGTATTTT
TRBD2,TRBV3-1/TRBV3-2,NA,TRBJ2-7,CASSRTSDLTYEQYF,TGTGCCAGCAGCAGAACTAGCGACCTTACCTACGAGCAGTACTTC
TRBD1,TRBV5-6,NA,TRBJ2-1,CASSPTGGIGDEQFF,TGTGCCAGCAGCCCGACAGGGGGGATTGGGGATGAGCAGTTCTTC
NA,TRBV25-1,NA,TRBJ1-2,CASSEFVRGVGGYTF,TGTGCCAGCAGTGAATTTGTTAGAGGAGTAGGCGGCTACACCTTC
NA,TRBV2,once,TRBJ1-4,CASSGDWATNEKLFF,TGTGCCAGCAGTGGTGACTGGGCAACTAATGAAAAACTGTTTTTT
NA,TRBV3-1/TRBV3-2,NA,TRBJ2-7,CASSFTEQGHEQYF,TGTGCCAGCAGCTTTACGGAACAGGGACACGAGCAGTACTTC
TRBD1,TRBV28,NA,TRBJ1-2,CASSQGGADGYTF,TGTGCCAGCAGCCAAGGGGGCGCGGATGGCTACACCTTC
TRBD1,TRBV7-2,few,TRBJ1-1,CASSPDREREAFF,TGTGCCAGCAGCCCGGACAGGGAAAGAGAAGCTTTCTTT
TRBD1,TRBV28,NA,TRBJ1-5,CASSFGGQSHSNQPQHF,TGTGCCAGCAGTTTCGGGGGACAGTCTCATAGCAATCAGCCCCAGCATTTT
NA,TRBV10-2,NA,TRBJ1-2,CASATNGGYGYTF,TGCGCCAGCGCAACAAACGGGGGCTATGGCTACACCTTC
TRBD1,TRBV30,NA,TRBJ1-6,CALGQGNLDSPLHF,TGTGCCTTGGGACAGGGGAATTTGGATTCACCCCTCCACTTT
NA,TRBV19,NA,TRBJ1-5,CASTARQLVRGNQPQHF,TGTGCCAGTACGGCGCGACAATTAGTCAGGGGCAATCAGCCCCAGCATTTT
TRBD1,TRBV11-3,NA,TRBJ2-2,CASSSPGQGTTGELFF,TGTGCCAGCAGCTCGCCGGGACAGGGAACCACCGGGGAGCTGTTTTTT
TRBD1,TRBV5-1,NA,TRBJ1-2,CASSLDRDFYTF,TGCGCCAGCAGCTTAGACAGGGATTTCTACACCTTC
NA,TRBV5-4,few,TRBJ2-5,CASSPRASVGQETQYF,TGTGCCAGCAGCCCACGGGCTAGCGTGGGGCAAGAGACCCAGTACTTC
NA,TRBV24-1,once,TRBJ2-3,CATSETARPQYF,TGTGCCACCAGTGAAACCGCGAGGCCGCAGTATTTT
TRBD1,TRBV9,NA,TRBJ1-5,CASSAAGTGDQPQHF,TGTGCCAGCAGCGCCGCAGGGACAGGGGATCAGCCCCAGCATTTT
TRBD1,TRBV7-2,NA,TRBJ1-5,CASSLVGQGNQPQHF,TGTGCCAGCAGCTTAGTCGGACAGGGGAATCAGCCCCAGCATTTT
NA,TRBV18,NA,TRBJ2-1,CASSRPGTPYNEQFF,TGTGCCAGCTCACGCCCCGGGACACCATACAATGAGCAGTTCTTC
TRBD2,TRBV10-3,NA,TRBJ2-1,CAISESTSGSNEQFF,TGTGCCATCAGTGAGTCGACTAGCGGGAGCAATGAGCAGTTCTTC